These 19 T cell receptor beta chains came from one sample sequenced in a study of PD-1 blockade in classical Hodgkin lymphoma. The sample's time point: cycle 4 day 1 (C4D1), after five to seven weeks of nivolumab. Each patient's relapse followed autologous stem cell transplantation, and brentuximab vedotin exposure varied. TCRdb keeps only in-frame clones here, not all; method: immunoSEQ multiplex PCR. In the table there are 11,000 to 15,000 clones, roughly 80% of which are singletons. The sequences come from peripheral blood mononuclear cells (PBMCs), collected before the fourth cycle of nivolumab. Receptors originate from a human donor with classical Hodgkin lymphoma.

The rearrangement links TRBV27 to TRBJ1-2, with D perhaps matching TRBD1 (6 bases). Trimming left V 6 bases short and J 3 bases short, with 8 bases between. This CDR3 spans 12 amino acids. Germline values: CDR1 MNHEY, CDR2 SMNVEV (reference sequence). CDR3 protein: CASRDRYYGYTF. For the CDR3, the DNA is TGTGCCAGCAGGGACAGATACTATGGCTACACCTTC.

The genes are TRBV28 and TRBJ2-3; the D gene is possibly TRBD2 (6 bases). Germline V gene data show CDR1 as MDHEN and CDR2 as SYDVKM. The CDR3 has 16 amino acids. V was shortened by 2 bases and J by 6 bases, with 18 bases between the two germline ends. The CDR3, as DNA: TGTGCCAGCAGTTTACGCGGGACTCTTAACGCCGATACGCAGTATTTT. Its translation is CASSLRGTLNADTQYF. The whole variable domain, filled in from reference TRBV28 and TRBJ2-3, reads DVKVTQSSRYLVKRTGEKVFLECVQDMDHENMFWYRQDPGLGLRLIYFSYDVKMKEKGDIPEGYSVSREKKERFSLILESASTNQTSMYLCASSLRGTLNADTQYFGPGTRLTVL.

The V gene is TRBV4-3, the J gene TRBJ2-5; possible D gene TRBD2, 5 bases. Looked up from germline, CDR1 is LGHNA and CDR2 is YSLEER. Deletions cut 4 bases from V and 3 bases from J, with 9 bases between. The length of the CDR3 is 13 residues. DNA of the CDR3: TGCGCCAGCAGCCTGCGGACTGAAGAGACCCAGTACTTC. Translation: CASSLRTEETQYF.

The V gene is TRBV27, the J gene TRBJ1-1; D call uncertain. The CDR3 is 13 residues long. Trimming left V 0 bases short and J 1 base short, with 3 bases between. The germline V gene has CDR1 MNHEY and CDR2 SMNVEV (reference sequence). CDR3 loop: CASSLSWNTEAFF. As DNA, the CDR3 is TGTGCCAGCAGTTTATCCTGGAACACTGAAGCTTTCTTT.

The gene calls are TRBV10-1 and TRBJ2-3; D remains ambiguous. Germline lookup yields CDR1 WNHNN and CDR2 SYGVQD (reference sequence). The CDR3 is made up of 14 amino acids. Deletions cut 1 base from V and 4 bases from J, with 9 bases between. CDR3 protein: CASSEFRSADTQYF. DNA for the CDR3: TGCGCCAGCAGTGAGTTCCGGTCGGCAGATACGCAGTATTTT.

The chain joins TRBV28 to TRBJ1-1; no clear D. The V gene lost 6 bases and the J gene lost 0 bases, with 8 bases spanning the gap. The CDR3 extends over 13 amino acids. CDR1 MDHEN and CDR2 SYDVKM come from the germline V gene. CDR3 coding DNA: TGTGCCAGCAGCAGAGGGTTGAACACTGAAGCTTTCTTT. Protein product: CASSRGLNTEAFF.

This clone was recorded a few times. CDR3 DNA sequence: TGCGCCAGCAGCGGGATGGACAGGGCAAAGGGGGAGACCCAGTACTTC. Its protein is CASSGMDRAKGETQYF. V is TRBV5-1 and J is TRBJ2-5; 8 bases line up with TRBD1. The germline V gene encodes CDR1 SGHRS and CDR2 YFSETQ. The CDR3 extends over 16 amino acids. Trimming cost V 4 bases and J 5 bases; bases outside gene matches: 13. The full variable domain, in which reference TRBV5-1 and TRBJ2-5 provide the parts outside the CDR3, is KAGVTQTPRYLIKTRGQQVTLSCSPISGHRSVSWYQQTPGQGLQFLFEYFSETQRNKGNFPGRFSGRQFSNSRSEMNVSTLELGDSALYLCASSGMDRAKGETQYFGPGTRLLVL.

The chain recombines TRBV19 with TRBJ1-4; TRBD1 is a possible D gene (6 bases). In germline, CDR1 is LNHDA, CDR2 SQIVND (reference sequence). The CDR3 spans 13 residues. The V end lost 11 bases, the J end lost 6 bases, and 16 bases lay between the germline ends. CDR3 residues: CASRKGGDEKLFF. For the CDR3, the DNA is TGTGCCTCACGGAAGGGGGGCGATGAAAAACTGTTTTTT.

The chain is built from TRBV19 and TRBJ1-5; D not resolved. CDR3 length: 15 residues. Between the trimmed V and J ends, which lost 1 base and 9 bases, there was a span of 16 bases. Germline-derived CDR1 and CDR2 are LNHDA and SQIVND (reference sequence). In DNA form, the CDR3 reads TGTGCCAGTAGTATAGCAGCTGCCCCGATCACGCCCCAGCATTTT. Protein sequence: CASSIAAAPITPQHF.

This chain uses TRBV6-4 with TRBJ2-1; 11 nucleotides line up with TRBD2. The germline gives CDR1 MRHNA, CDR2 SNTAGT. Trimming at V came to 3 bases and at J to 8 bases, leaving 6 bases not matched to a gene. This CDR3 is 15 amino acids long. CDR3 region: CASSELAGGADEQFF. The CDR3 DNA is TGTGCCAGCAGTGAGCTAGCGGGGGGAGCTGATGAGCAGTTCTTC.

The V call is TRBV10-3, the J call TRBJ2-1; D tentatively reads TRBD1 or TRBD2 (6 bases each). This CDR3 comprises 17 residues. V gave up 7 bases and J gave up 5 bases, with 24 bases separating them. CDR1 and CDR2 (germline): ENHRY, SYGVKD. CDR3 DNA sequence: TGTGCCATCACTGGAGACAGGACCCAGGGGAGGAACAATGAGCAGTTCTTC. Translation gives CAITGDRTQGRNNEQFF.

The chain is built from TRBV28 and TRBJ1-6, with D hard to call. In germline, CDR1 is MDHEN, CDR2 SYDVKM. Trimming removed 4 bases from V and 2 bases from J, with 12 bases in between. The CDR3 has 16 residues. This CDR3 is CASSSVEGPYNSPLHF. In DNA form, the CDR3 reads TGTGCCAGCAGTTCCGTGGAGGGCCCCTATAATTCACCCCTCCACTTT.

The V call is TRBV4-3, the J call TRBJ2-7; TRBD1 matches 9 bases. Trimming cost V 4 bases and J 3 bases; bases outside gene matches: 7. Germline-derived CDR1 and CDR2 are LGHNA and YSLEER. The CDR3 runs to 15 residues. CDR3 nucleotide sequence: TGCGCCAGCAGCCTCTCGGGACAGGGAATCTACGAGCAGTACTTC. Translating gives CASSLSGQGIYEQYF.

The chain combines TRBV5-4 with TRBJ2-4, with a possible D match to TRBD2 (5 bases). CDR1 is SGHNT, CDR2 YYREEE, per germline (reference sequence). Trimming took off 0 bases at V and 0 bases at J, with 10 bases between the two ends. This CDR3 has 16 amino acids. The CDR3 DNA follows: TGTGCCAGCAGCTTGGGAGGGATACTAGCCAAAAACATTCAGTACTTC. Amino acid sequence: CASSLGGILAKNIQYF.

The chain carries TRBV6-5 and TRBJ2-7, with a weak D call TRBD1 (5 bases). With 6 bases removed from V and 6 bases from J, the gap between germline ends came to 21 bases. Germline CDR1 and CDR2: MNHEY and SVGAGI. This CDR3 has 15 residues. The CDR3 reads CASSRSGRASAEQYF. The DNA for the CDR3 is TGTGCCAGCAGCCGCTCCGGCAGGGCCTCTGCCGAGCAGTACTTC.

J is TRBJ2-7 and V is TRBV7-3; TRBD1 aligns across 9 bases. The V segment lost 5 bases and the J segment 6 bases; nucleotides outside the gene matches: 8. Germline CDR1 and CDR2: SGHTA and FQGTGA. This CDR3 has 14 residues. This CDR3 reads CASSPGQGSSEQYF. CDR3 bases: TGTGCCAGCAGCCCGGGACAGGGCTCGAGCGAGCAGTACTTC.

This clone is categorized as hyperexpanded (1% or more). The rearrangement uses TRBV19 and TRBJ1-1, with 8 positions matching TRBD1. The CDR3 runs to 15 residues. Trimming cost V 5 bases and J 5 bases; bases outside gene matches: 10. Germline V lookup: CDR1 LNHDA, CDR2 SQIVND (reference sequence). The CDR3 spells CASSPRPTGETEAFF. As DNA, the CDR3 is TGTGCCAGTAGTCCCCGACCGACAGGGGAAACTGAAGCTTTCTTT. The whole variable domain, filled in from reference TRBV19 and TRBJ1-1, reads DGGITQSPKYLFRKEGQNVTLSCEQNLNHDAMYWYRQDPGQGLRLIYYSQIVNDFQKGDIAEGYSVSREKKESFPLTVTSAQKNPTAFYLCASSPRPTGETEAFFGQGTRLTVV.

The rearrangement joins TRBV4-1 to TRBJ1-1, with 8 nucleotides matching TRBD1. CDR3 size: 14 residues. Trimming took 6 bases from V and 5 from J; bases not matched to a gene: 8. CDR1 is MGHRA and CDR2 is YSYEKL in the germline V gene. As DNA, the CDR3 is TGCGCCAGCAGGACGACAGGGGCGGGTACTGAAGCTTTCTTT. This codes for CASRTTGAGTEAFF.

The J gene is TRBJ2-3, the V gene TRBV6-4, with 9 bases identical to TRBD2. CDR1 and CDR2 (germline): MRHNA, SNTAGT. The V and J ends lost 2 bases and 6 bases, in that order; junction bases with no gene match: 6. CDR3 length: 15 residues. The CDR3 nucleotides are TGTGCCAGCAGTGACGGTAGCGGGGGTGCCGATACGCAGTATTTT. It encodes CASSDGSGGADTQYF.